The rows below give T cell receptor beta chains drawn from one sample of a study of shared clonotypes between healthy human individuals. Generated by immunoSEQ multiplex PCR, the TCRdb table keeps only in-frame clones and is missing some. Among fewer than 850,000 clones listed, 90% were seen once. Specimen: memory CD8+ T cells from PBMCs. These receptors all stem from a young man in good health. Some clones in this sample may be carry-over from other donors' samples. Both conserved end residues are part of each CDR3. The D gene is left open where the match is weak. Part of the rows lack a size; the others show once, few, many or a class for expanded clones.

J | length | D | V | size | DNA | CDR3
TRBJ2-1 | 15 | NA | TRBV27 | NA | TGTGCCAGCAGTTTACCCGGCGGAACCTACAATGAGCAGTTCTTC | CASSLPGGTYNEQFF
TRBJ2-7 | 16 | NA | TRBV15 | NA | TGTGCCACCAGCAGAGGTGACCCGGCGGATACCTACGAGCAGTACTTC | CATSRGDPADTYEQYF
TRBJ2-2 | 16 | NA | TRBV7-3 | NA | TGTGCCAGCAGCCCAGAGACCAGTAGGGTTACCGGGGAGCTGTTTTTT | CASSPETSRVTGELFF
TRBJ2-3 | 18 | NA | TRBV14 | once | TGTGCCAGCAGTCAAGATTGGGAGCCGTGGGGACCCACAGATACGCAGTATTTT | CASSQDWEPWGPTDTQYF
TRBJ1-3 | 16 | NA | TRBV2 | NA | TGTGCCAGCAGTGAAAGGCAGGGCACGCGGGGAAACACCATATATTTT | CASSERQGTRGNTIYF
TRBJ2-1 | 16 | TRBD1 | TRBV27 | once | TGTGCCAGCAGTTTAGGACCGGGACAGGGGATCGATGAGCAGTTCTTC | CASSLGPGQGIDEQFF
TRBJ1-2 | 16 | TRBD1 | TRBV7-9 | NA | TGTGCCAGCAGCCAACCCACTACAGGGGCCCTCTATGGCTACACCTTC | CASSQPTTGALYGYTF
TRBJ2-7 | 13 | NA | TRBV7-2 | NA | TGTGCCAGCAGCCCATTGACAGACTACGAGCAGTACTTC | CASSPLTDYEQYF
TRBJ2-1 | 18 | NA | TRBV5-6 | NA | TGTGCCAGCAGCTTGGTAGGGCAGCGCCCCAGCTCCTACAATGAGCAGTTCTTC | CASSLVGQRPSSYNEQFF
TRBJ2-7 | 14 | NA | TRBV27 | NA | TGTGCCAGCAGTTTGGGCACAGCTGCCTACGAGCAGTACTTC | CASSLGTAAYEQYF
TRBJ2-3 | 15 | TRBD1 | TRBV27 | NA | TGTGCCAGCAGTTATCCCGGACAGGGCGCAGATACGCAGTATTTT | CASSYPGQGADTQYF
TRBJ1-2 | 14 | NA | TRBV11-2 | NA | TGTGCCAGCAGCGGGCCCGGGACGGCCTATGGCTACACCTTC | CASSGPGTAYGYTF
TRBJ1-3 | 13 | NA | TRBV7-9 | NA | TGTGCCAGCATTTCTGAGGTTGGAAACACCATATATTTT | CASISEVGNTIYF
TRBJ1-1 | 11 | NA | TRBV6-1 | NA | TGTGCCAGCGCAATGAACACTGAAGCTTTCTTT | CASAMNTEAFF
TRBJ2-7 | 19 | TRBD2 | TRBV2 | NA | TGTGCCAGCAGTGAAATAACTAGCGGGAGACCTGATCCCGCCTACGAGCAGTACTTC | CASSEITSGRPDPAYEQYF
TRBJ1-1 | 14 | TRBD1 | TRBV28 | NA | TGTGCCAGCAGCGCCTTCAGGACAGGGTATGAAGCTTTCTTT | CASSAFRTGYEAFF
TRBJ2-1 | 15 | NA | TRBV2 | NA | TGTGCCAGCAGGACCGGGGACACCTCCTACAATGAGCAGTTCTTC | CASRTGDTSYNEQFF
TRBJ1-2 | 14 | NA | TRBV6-1 | NA | TGTGCCAGCAGCCAGGATCAAGCTAACTATGGCTACACCTTC | CASSQDQANYGYTF
TRBJ1-2 | 14 | NA | TRBV27 | NA | TGTGCCAGCAGTTTGATGACAGGATCATATGGCTACACCTTC | CASSLMTGSYGYTF
TRBJ2-2 | 19 | TRBD2 | TRBV6-1 | NA | TGTGCCAGCAGTGACAGGGGACTAGCGGGAGGGCCGAGCACCGGGGAGCTGTTTTTT | CASSDRGLAGGPSTGELFF
TRBJ2-2 | 13 | NA | TRBV10-3 | NA | TGTGCCATCAGCCTTCCCTTGACCGGGGAGCTGTTTTTT | CAISLPLTGELFF
TRBJ2-1 | 14 | TRBD2 | TRBV11-2 | NA | TGTGCCAGCAGGAAGAGCGGGGTAGACAATGAGCAGTTCTTC | CASRKSGVDNEQFF
TRBJ2-1 | 15 | NA | TRBV7-3 | NA | TGTGCCAGCAGCTTAAACGGGGCCTCCTACAATGAGCAGTTCTTC | CASSLNGASYNEQFF
TRBJ2-1 | 13 | NA | TRBV4-1 | NA | TGCGCCAGCAGCCAAGATGGCCGCATCTCGAAGTTCTTC | CASSQDGRISKFF
TRBJ2-1 | 16 | TRBD2 | TRBV11-1 | NA | TGTGCCAGCAGCTCAGAAGGACTAGCGGGAGTATCAGACCAGTTCTTC | CASSSEGLAGVSDQFF
TRBJ2-2 | 12 | NA | TRBV25-1 | few | TGTGCCAGCAGTGAACCCCCCGGGGAGCTGTTTTTT | CASSEPPGELFF
TRBJ2-2 | 18 | NA | TRBV21-1 | NA | NA | CASSKEVGSGSVGGELFF
TRBJ2-7 | 18 | NA | TRBV10-3 | NA | TGTGCCATCAGTGAAAATAAGCAGGGACGAAGGGGAGAATACGAGCAGTACTTC | CAISENKQGRRGEYEQYF
TRBJ1-1 | 17 | TRBD1 | TRBV5-1 | once | TGCGCCAGCAGCGCGACAGGGGGTTGGTCGGTGAACACTGAAGCTTTCTTT | CASSATGGWSVNTEAFF
TRBJ2-7 | 14 | NA | TRBV7-9 | NA | TGTGCCAGCAGCAACAGCGGGCCAGCCTACGAGCAGTACTTC | CASSNSGPAYEQYF
TRBJ2-7 | 14 | TRBD2 | TRBV4-1 | few | TGCGCCAGCAGCCATTCGGGGGGGAACATCGAGCAGTACTTC | CASSHSGGNIEQYF
TRBJ2-1 | 14 | TRBD1 | TRBV7-9 | NA | TGTGCCAGCAGCTCCGGGACAGGATCCCATGAGCAGTTCTTC | CASSSGTGSHEQFF
TRBJ1-2 | 13 | NA | TRBV2 | NA | TGTGCCAGCAGTGAATCAACCCGAGGGGGCTACACCTTC | CASSESTRGGYTF
TRBJ2-7 | 15 | TRBD2 | TRBV7-6 | NA | TGTGCCAGCAGCTTATTTGGCGGGAGCCCCTACGAGCAGTACTTC | CASSLFGGSPYEQYF
TRBJ1-2 | 12 | NA | TRBV29-1 | NA | TGCAGCGTTTCCGGGAGGCAATATGGCTACACCTTC | CSVSGRQYGYTF
TRBJ1-1 | 16 | TRBD1 | TRBV18 | NA | TGTGCCAGCTCTAGGGACAGGGAAAGAGGGAACACTGAAGCTTTCTTT | CASSRDRERGNTEAFF
TRBJ2-5 | 16 | TRBD2 | TRBV28 | NA | TGTGCCAGCAGGGATCCCCGGGACTACAGACAAGAGACCCAGTACTTC | CASRDPRDYRQETQYF
TRBJ2-5 | 13 | NA | TRBV7-6 | NA | TGTGCCAGCAGCTTAAGGCCGCAAGAGACCCAGTACTTC | CASSLRPQETQYF
TRBJ2-7 | 14 | TRBD2 | TRBV28 | few | TGTGCCAGCAGTAAACTAGCGGGAGGGTACGAGCAGTACTTC | CASSKLAGGYEQYF
TRBJ2-5 | 14 | NA | TRBV28 | NA | TGTGCCAGCAGTTTGGTAGAGGTGCAAGAGACCCAGTACTTC | CASSLVEVQETQYF
TRBJ1-2 | 13 | NA | TRBV7-9 | NA | TGTGCCAGCAGCTTAACCCCTAATTATGGCTACACCTTC | CASSLTPNYGYTF
TRBJ2-6 | 13 | NA | TRBV11-2 | NA | TGTGCCACCAGCGTCTCTGGGGCCAACGTCCTGACTTTC | CATSVSGANVLTF
TRBJ1-2 | 13 | TRBD1 | TRBV6-5 | NA | TGTGCCAGCAAAGGACAGGGGGTAGATGGCTACACCTTC | CASKGQGVDGYTF
TRBJ2-1 | 15 | TRBD2 | TRBV27 | NA | TGTGCCAGCAGTTTAGTGGGAGGGGTTTACAATGAGCAGTTCTTC | CASSLVGGVYNEQFF
TRBJ2-7 | 18 | TRBD2 | TRBV28 | NA | TGTGCCAGCAGTACCCGGACACAGATAGCGGGAGGGCCCTACGAGCAGTACTTC | CASSTRTQIAGGPYEQYF
TRBJ2-7 | 15 | TRBD2 | TRBV4-1 | NA | TGCGCCAGCAGCCAAGGTCTAGCGGGTACCTACGAGCAGTACTTC | CASSQGLAGTYEQYF
TRBJ1-5 | 16 | NA | TRBV5-8 | NA | TGTGCCAGCACCCACTGGAGTCCCAGCCTCAATCAGCCCCAGCATTTT | CASTHWSPSLNQPQHF
TRBJ2-7 | 18 | NA | TRBV11-2 | NA | TGTGCCAGCAGCTTAGTGACCCCTCCCAAGACTAGGGACTACGAGCAGTACTTC | CASSLVTPPKTRDYEQYF
TRBJ1-2 | 14 | NA | TRBV5-6 | NA | TGTGCCAGCAGCTCCCTCGACAGTCACTATGGCTACACCTTC | CASSSLDSHYGYTF
TRBJ2-7 | 14 | NA | TRBV9 | NA | TGTGCCAGCAGCGTAGTGGACGGATCCTACGAGCAGTACTTC | CASSVVDGSYEQYF
TRBJ2-1 | 16 | TRBD2 | TRBV10-3 | NA | TGTGCCATCAGTGAGTCGCGGGAGCGGTCCTACAATGAGCAGTTCTTC | CAISESRERSYNEQFF
TRBJ2-7 | 16 | TRBD1 | TRBV4-1 | NA | TGCGCCAGCACCTACAGGTATGGGGACAGGGCCTACGAGCAGTACTTC | CASTYRYGDRAYEQYF
TRBJ2-5 | 18 | NA | TRBV29-1 | NA | TGCAGCGTCCGTACTACATCTCCTGGTCGGACGTATCAAGAGACCCAGTACTTC | CSVRTTSPGRTYQETQYF
TRBJ1-5 | 15 | NA | TRBV9 | few | TGTGCCAGCAGCGTATCTGGGGGAAGCAATCAGCCCCAGCATTTT | CASSVSGGSNQPQHF
TRBJ1-5 | 17 | NA | TRBV27 | NA | TGTGCCAGCAGTCCCCTCCGCTCCAGACAGTCCAATCAGCCCCAGCATTTT | CASSPLRSRQSNQPQHF
TRBJ1-2 | 16 | NA | TRBV5-4 | few | TGTGCCAGCAGCTTGGAACCTTACCCCGGTTACTATGGCTACACCTTC | CASSLEPYPGYYGYTF
TRBJ1-1 | 16 | NA | TRBV19 | NA | TGTGCCAGTAGTCCTTACCGGACAGAATACAACACTGAAGCTTTCTTT | CASSPYRTEYNTEAFF
TRBJ2-1 | 15 | TRBD2 | TRBV27 | NA | TGTGCCAGCAGTTCCGGGACTAGCGGGACCAATGAGCAGTTCTTC | CASSSGTSGTNEQFF
TRBJ1-1 | 14 | TRBD1 | TRBV5-5 | NA | TGTGCCAGCAGCTTTAACAGGGGAAGGACTGAAGCTTTCTTT | CASSFNRGRTEAFF
TRBJ1-2 | 15 | NA | TRBV9 | NA | TGTGCCAGCAGCCCCCAAGGATTGGCAGTTTATGGCTACACCTTC | CASSPQGLAVYGYTF